This entry lists 5 T cell receptor beta chains sequenced from one sample in a study of CD4 T cells in relation to SARS-CoV-2 and coronaviruses. The method was immunoSEQ multiplex PCR; TCRdb's version includes in-frame clones alone and lacks a portion of them. The sample lists 35,000 to 40,000 clones; roughly 88% were seen once. Input material: memory CD4+ T cells from PBMCs. The receptors were sampled from an adult with COVID-19.

The rearrangement uses TRBV18 and TRBJ1-2; TRBD1 might be the D (6 bases). This CDR3 has 14 amino acids. V shed 6 bases and J shed 6 bases, with 17 bases lying between them. The germline CDR1 and CDR2 sequences are KGHSH and LQKENI. CDR3 in DNA: TGTGCCAGCTCGAGGGACAACCCCCGTGATGGCTACACCTTC. Residues: CASSRDNPRDGYTF.

The chain combines TRBV7-2 with TRBJ1-2; 8 nucleotides align to TRBD1. Unmatched junction bases numbered 11, after V lost 5 bases and J lost 0 bases. CDR3 length: 17 residues. Germline V CDR1 and CDR2: SGHTA, FQGNSA. CDR3 protein: CASSPPDRGFANYGYTF. In nucleotides, the CDR3 is TGTGCCAGCAGCCCACCCGACAGGGGCTTTGCTAACTATGGCTACACCTTC.

This chain uses TRBV6-4 with TRBJ1-2, with D possibly matching TRBD1 (5 bases). Germline V lookup: CDR1 MRHNA, CDR2 SNTAGT. V lost 6 bases to trimming and J lost 4 bases, with 24 bases between them. The CDR3 is 17 residues long. The DNA of the CDR3 is TGTGCCAGCAGCCCTAGCGCCCTACTGGGGACGGCCTATGGCTACACCTTC. Amino acids: CASSPSALLGTAYGYTF.

This chain links TRBV6-5 with TRBJ1-1; D uncertain. The CDR3 length is 14 residues. The germline V gene encodes CDR1 MNHEY and CDR2 SVGAGI. V lost 0 bases, J lost 0 bases, and 5 bases lay in between. CDR3 protein: CASSYSNLNTEAFF. In DNA form, the CDR3 reads TGTGCCAGCAGTTACTCGAATCTGAACACTGAAGCTTTCTTT.

The V gene is TRBV10-2, the J gene TRBJ1-1; unclear D gene. This CDR3 has 17 amino acids. Trimming took 7 bases from V and 0 from J, leaving 21 bases between them. In germline, CDR1 is WSHSY, CDR2 SAAADI. The CDR3 region has the DNA TGCGCCAGCACGGTCTCACCTAGTGGGAACATGAACACTGAAGCTTTCTTT. Amino acid sequence: CASTVSPSGNMNTEAFF.